This T cell receptor (beta chain) was identified in a study of immune characterization of retroperitoneal liposarcoma. The CDR3 sequence is 16 residues long. V trimming: 6 bases; J trimming: 6 bases; junction bases outside the gene matches: 8. Germline-derived CDR1 and CDR2 are KGHSH and LQKENI. TCRdb called the PCR reads again in MiXCR, with one record for every CDR3 protein. The repertoire holds approximately 10,000 distinct CDR3 sequences, with around 24% as singletons. The sequence derives from a female donor with retroperitoneal liposarcoma. What was sequenced was tumor tissue. The chain links TRBV18 to TRBJ2-3; 14 bases match TRBD2. CDR3 sequence: CASSEGTSGRRDTQYF. CDR3 DNA: TGTGCCAGCTCGGAGGGGACTAGCGGGAGACGTGATACGCAGTATTTT.